This T cell receptor beta chain appears in the sequencing data of a study of radiation and T cells in renal cell carcinoma. Here immunoSEQ multiplex PCR was the method, and the copy in TCRdb shows in-frame clones only, minus some. The sample lists around 94,000 clones, around four fifths seen once, with approximately 8.8% in the top ten. The time point: blood 4 weeks post-SBRT, at nephrectomy. As for treatment: 15 Gy SBRT to primary tumor, nephrectomy 4 weeks later. The tumor was a clear cell renal cell carcinoma. Trimming stripped 2 bases from V and 8 bases from J, with 6 bases between. This CDR3 region has 12 residues. Germline lookup yields CDR1 SGHTA and CDR2 FQGNSA.

The genes are TRBV7-2 and TRBJ2-2; D not resolved. This specimen consisted of blood, obtained from a patient whose treatment included radiotherapy and nephrectomy. The source of this sequence is a man aged 45-65 years with renal cell carcinoma. The CDR3 region is CASSLQRGELFF. The CDR3 coding sequence is TGTGCCAGCAGCTTACAGAGAGGGGAGCTGTTTTTT. The variable domain in full, completed from reference TRBV7-2 and TRBJ2-2, reads GAGVSQSPSNKVTEKGKDVELRCDPISGHTALYWYRQSLGQGLEFLIYFQGNSAPDKSGLPSDRFSAERTGGSVSTLTIQRTQQEDSAVYLCASSLQRGELFFGEGSRLTVL.